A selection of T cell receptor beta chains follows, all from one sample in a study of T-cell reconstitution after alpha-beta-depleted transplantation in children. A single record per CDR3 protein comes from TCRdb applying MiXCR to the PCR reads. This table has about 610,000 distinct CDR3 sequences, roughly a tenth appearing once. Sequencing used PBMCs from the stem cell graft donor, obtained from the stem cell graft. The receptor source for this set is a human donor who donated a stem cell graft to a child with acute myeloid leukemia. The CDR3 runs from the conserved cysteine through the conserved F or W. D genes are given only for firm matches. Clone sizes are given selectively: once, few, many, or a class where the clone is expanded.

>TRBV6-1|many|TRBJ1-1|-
TGTGCCAGCAGTGAAATCCCCACAGCTGAAGCTTTCTTT
CASSEIPTAEAFF
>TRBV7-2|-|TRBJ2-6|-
TGTGCCAGCAGCTTGACCCCCTCTGGGGCCAACGTCCTGACTTTC
CASSLTPSGANVLTF
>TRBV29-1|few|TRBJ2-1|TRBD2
TGCAGCGTCCGTGGTAGCGGGATCTCCTACAATGAGCAGTTCTTC
CSVRGSGISYNEQFF
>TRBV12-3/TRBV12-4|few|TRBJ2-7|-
TGTGCCAGCAGTCCCCCTGGGCTCGCGACGGGTACCTACGAGCAGTACTTC
CASSPPGLATGTYEQYF
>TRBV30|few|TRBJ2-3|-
TGTGCCTGGAGGTCTCCGGGCACAGATACGCAGTATTTT
CAWRSPGTDTQYF
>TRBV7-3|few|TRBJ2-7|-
TGTGCCAGCAGCTTAGGTCTTGGACAGCAGTACTTC
CASSLGLGQQYF
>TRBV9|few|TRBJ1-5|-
TGTGCCAGCAGCGTAGGTGGGGTGGCTCAGCCCCAGCATTTT
CASSVGGVAQPQHF
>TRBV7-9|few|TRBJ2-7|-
TGTGCCAGCAGCTTAGAGGCGGCAGGGGGGCTCGAGCAGTACTTC
CASSLEAAGGLEQYF
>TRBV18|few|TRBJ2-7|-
TGTGCCAGCTCACCACCGGGATCTAACTACGAGCAGTACTTC
CASSPPGSNYEQYF
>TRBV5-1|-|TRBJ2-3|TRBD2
TGCGCCAGCAGCTCCGTTAGCGGGATCGGAACAGATACGCAGTATTTT
CASSSVSGIGTDTQYF
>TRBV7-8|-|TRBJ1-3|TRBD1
TGTGCCAGCAGCAAGTGGACAGGGGCTGGAAACACCATATATTTT
CASSKWTGAGNTIYF
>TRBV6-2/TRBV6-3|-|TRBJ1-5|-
TGTGCCAGCAGTTACGGACTAAAGGGACGGATCCGAGATCAGCCCCAGCATTTT
CASSYGLKGRIRDQPQHF
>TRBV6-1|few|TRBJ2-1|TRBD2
TGTGCCAGCAGGCGGGAGCCCCTTAATGAGCAGTTCTTC
CASRREPLNEQFF
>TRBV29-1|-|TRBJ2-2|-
TGCAGCTCATCCCTGGGTGGGACCGGGGAGCTGTTTTTT
CSSSLGGTGELFF
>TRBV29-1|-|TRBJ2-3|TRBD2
TGCAGCGTTGACGGGACTAGCGGTATCACAGATACGCAGTATTTT
CSVDGTSGITDTQYF
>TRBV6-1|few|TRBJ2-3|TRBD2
TGTGCCAGCAGGGTAGCGGGGGCAGATACGCAGTATTTT
CASRVAGADTQYF
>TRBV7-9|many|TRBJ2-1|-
TGTGCCAGCAGCTTAGTTCTAGCCCAGGATGAGCAGTTCTTC
CASSLVLAQDEQFF
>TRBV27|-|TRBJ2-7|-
TGTGCCAGCATGTCGGTGCGCTCCTACGAGCAGTACTTC
CASMSVRSYEQYF
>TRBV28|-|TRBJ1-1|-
TGTGCCAGCAGTCCCAGGGTTAAGCCCAGGGCTTTCTTT
CASSPRVKPRAFF
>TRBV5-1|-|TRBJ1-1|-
TGCGCCAGCCGCCTCCAAGGACGGGCAGACACTGAAGCTTTCTTT
CASRLQGRADTEAFF
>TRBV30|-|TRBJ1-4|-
TGTGCCTCTCCAGGAAATGAAAAACTGTTTTTT
CASPGNEKLFF
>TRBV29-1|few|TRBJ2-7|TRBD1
TGCAGCGTCAAGGACAGGGAACACGAGCAGTACTTC
CSVKDREHEQYF